This is a list of T cell receptor beta chains from one sample in a study of cytomegalovirus exposure and HLA in healthy donors. Clones were sequenced by immunoSEQ multiplex PCR, and TCRdb holds only the in-frame ones, with some missing. Of roughly 110,000 clones in the sample, approximately 67% were seen once. The sequencing sample was made of PBMCs. Every receptor here comes from a man aged 18 to 29 in good health and CMV-seropositive. Both conserved end residues are part of each CDR3. The D gene is left open where the match is weak. For some rows the clone size is stated as once, few or many, or as a class when expanded; others skip it.

j_gene	d_gene	v_gene	abundance	CDR3aa	CDR3nt
TRBJ2-1	-	TRBV28	once	CASNFDSYNEQFF	TGTGCCAGCAATTTTGACAGTTACAATGAGCAGTTCTTC
TRBJ1-2	TRBD1	TRBV2	-	CASSPQGQGGGYTF	TGTGCCAGCAGTCCCCAAGGACAGGGGGGTGGCTACACCTTC
TRBJ1-5	TRBD1	TRBV5-3	few	CARSLGHRRTGWEGSNQPQHF	TGTGCCAGAAGCTTGGGCCACCGGCGGACAGGGTGGGAGGGTAGCAATCAGCCCCAGCATTTT
TRBJ1-1	-	TRBV6-5	-	CASSYRSNTEAFF	TGTGCCAGCAGTTACAGGAGCAACACTGAAGCTTTCTTT
TRBJ1-2	TRBD1	TRBV29-1	-	CSEKGQGYGYTF	TGCAGCGAAAAGGGACAGGGATACGGCTACACCTTC
TRBJ2-1	-	TRBV5-1	once	CASIDGNGEPYNEQFF	TGCGCCAGCATCGATGGGAACGGGGAACCCTACAATGAGCAGTTCTTC
TRBJ2-5	TRBD2	TRBV9	few	CASSVFAGGPGETQYF	TGTGCCAGCAGCGTATTTGCGGGGGGGCCGGGAGAGACCCAGTACTTC
TRBJ2-2	TRBD2	TRBV28	-	CASSLRGTVTGELFF	TGTGCCAGCAGTTTGCGGGGGACCGTCACCGGGGAGCTGTTTTTT
TRBJ1-2	TRBD1	TRBV19	-	CASSIPGQGRSGYTF	TGTGCCAGTAGTATTCCGGGACAGGGAAGAAGTGGCTACACCTTC
TRBJ2-2	-	TRBV6-5	-	CASSYPAGANTGELFF	TGTGCCAGCAGTTACCCCGCAGGGGCCAACACCGGGGAGCTGTTTTTT
TRBJ2-6	-	TRBV7-3	-	CASSLGGAGPGANVLTF	TGTGCCAGCAGCTTAGGAGGGGCGGGGCCCGGGGCCAACGTCCTGACTTTC
TRBJ1-6	-	TRBV11-2	once	CASIDPPLHF	TGTGCCAGCATAGATCCTCCCCTCCACTTT
TRBJ1-5	-	TRBV6-5	once	CASSRSGGRNQPQHF	TGTGCCAGCAGCCGATCCGGGGGACGCAATCAGCCCCAGCATTTT
TRBJ2-6	-	TRBV5-4	-	CASNPSSGANVLTF	TGTGCCAGCAATCCATCCTCTGGGGCCAACGTCCTGACTTTC
TRBJ2-7	-	TRBV11-2	-	CASSTDYEQYF	TGTGCCAGCAGCACAGACTACGAGCAGTACTTC
TRBJ2-1	-	TRBV6-5	once	CASSLSSYNEQFF	TGTGCCAGCAGTTTGTCGTCCTACAATGAGCAGTTCTTC
TRBJ2-5	-	TRBV18	-	CASSPSETQYF	TGTGCCAGCTCACCCTCGGAGACCCAGTACTTC
TRBJ2-1	TRBD2	TRBV5-4	-	CASSLKTSGSYNEQFF	TGTGCCAGCAGCTTGAAAACTAGCGGCTCCTACAATGAGCAGTTCTTC
TRBJ1-2	-	TRBV9	-	CASSVALMGADYGYTF	TGTGCCAGCAGCGTAGCTTTAATGGGGGCAGACTATGGCTACACCTTC
TRBJ1-5	-	TRBV19	-	CASKIAGFQDQPQHF	TGTGCCAGTAAGATTGCGGGGTTCCAGGATCAGCCCCAGCATTTT
TRBJ1-2	TRBD1	TRBV7-8	-	CASSFGTGVYGYTF	TGTGCCAGCAGCTTTGGGACAGGGGTATATGGCTACACCTTC
TRBJ2-1	-	TRBV28	few	CASSSRNGGNEQFF	TGTGCCAGCAGTTCTAGAAATGGGGGGAATGAGCAGTTCTTC